Listed here are 15 T cell receptor beta chains from one sample, sequenced in a study of blood T cell repertoires in COVID-19. Sequencing used immunoSEQ multiplex PCR; TCRdb keeps in-frame clones, though not all of them. This sample has 130,000 to 150,000 clones; 85% to 90% occur once, and the top ten carry roughly 2%. What was sequenced was peripheral blood. All receptors derive from a human donor in a cohort sampled during active COVID-19.

The rearrangement links TRBV5-1 to TRBJ1-6; 7 bases are a match to TRBD1. The V and J ends lost 5 bases and 5 bases, in that order; junction bases with no gene match: 4. The CDR3 sequence is 14 residues long. Germline CDR1 is SGHRS and CDR2 is YFSETQ. CDR3 in DNA: TGCGCCAGCAGGGATGGACAGGATAATTCACCCCTCCACTTT. Its protein product is CASRDGQDNSPLHF.

V usage is TRBV6-5 and J usage is TRBJ1-4; D not certain. V lost 7 bases to trimming and J lost 3 bases, with 9 bases between them. Germline CDR1 is MNHEY and CDR2 is SVGAGI. There are 13 residues in the CDR3. DNA of the CDR3: TGTGCCAGCAATCTCCGGGCTAATGAAAAACTGTTTTTT. It specifies CASNLRANEKLFF.

The rearrangement uses TRBV5-4 and TRBJ1-2, with D tentatively TRBD1 (5 bases). CDR3 size: 15 residues. V was clipped by 4 bases and J by 6 bases, with 19 bases between them. CDR1 SGHNT and CDR2 YYREEE come from the germline V gene (reference sequence). The CDR3 nucleotides read TGTGCCAGCAGCCGAATGACAGCCTCGATAGATGGCTACACCTTC. It codes for CASSRMTASIDGYTF.

The gene calls are TRBV2 and TRBJ2-2, with 9 positions matching TRBD2. The V gene's germline CDR1 is SNHLY and CDR2 FYNNEI. The CDR3 is 15 residues long. The ends lost 6 bases at V and 7 bases at J; junction bases unmatched: 9. CDR3 sequence reads: CASSTRTSVGGELFF. Written as DNA, the CDR3 is TGTGCCAGCAGCACCAGGACTAGCGTGGGCGGGGAGCTGTTTTTT.

The chain recombines TRBV27 with TRBJ1-5; D is possibly TRBD1 (5 bases). There are 15 residues in the CDR3. Germline CDR1 is MNHEY and CDR2 is SMNVEV (reference sequence). Between the trimmed V and J ends, which lost 0 bases and 7 bases, there was a span of 13 bases. CDR3 nucleotides: TGTGCCAGCAGTTTATCCGCGGGGACGTGGCAGCCCCAGCATTTT. It codes for CASSLSAGTWQPQHF.

CDR3 sequence reads: CASSLRGTSGISDTGELFF. The CDR3 bases are TGTGCCAGCTCACTTCGGGGGACTAGCGGGATCTCGGACACCGGGGAGCTGTTTTTT. This chain connects TRBV18 to TRBJ2-2; TRBD2 agrees at 13 bases. This CDR3 has 19 amino acids. J lost 3 bases, V lost 4 bases, and 11 bases had no gene match. CDR1 and CDR2 from the germline V gene are KGHSH and LQKENI.

The V and J genes are TRBV19 and TRBJ2-6; TRBD1 agrees at 7 bases. Per the germline V gene, CDR1 is LNHDA and CDR2 is SQIVND (reference sequence). The J segment lost 3 bases and the V segment lost 1 base, leaving 15 bases of the junction unmatched. The CDR3 has 20 residues. The DNA of the CDR3 is TGTGCCAGTAGTATAGGCTGGTGGGGACAGCGAAGGCGTGGGGCCAACGTCCTGACTTTC. Its translation: CASSIGWWGQRRRGANVLTF.

The chain uses TRBV6-2 or TRBV6-3 and TRBJ2-7; 12 bases match TRBD2. CDR1 is MNHEY and CDR2 is SVGEGT in the germline V gene. V was clipped by 3 bases and J by 3 bases; unmatched bases: 21. The CDR3 is 21 residues long. CDR3 DNA: TGTGCCAGCAGTTATACCTCCTGGCAACTAGCGGGGGGCCTCTGGGTCTACGAGCAGTACTTC. Translated: CASSYTSWQLAGGLWVYEQYF.

The chain employs TRBV6-5 and TRBJ1-3; possible D gene TRBD1, 6 bases. The germline V gene encodes CDR1 MNHEY and CDR2 SVGAGI. Trimming stripped 7 bases from V and 0 bases from J, with 13 bases between. The CDR3 is 15 amino acids. The chain's CDR3 is CASKIQGTSGNTIYF. In nucleotides, the CDR3 is TGTGCCAGCAAAATACAGGGAACCTCTGGAAACACCATATATTTT.

The rearrangement links TRBV7-9 to TRBJ2-3; TRBD2 agrees at 12 bases. The CDR3 length is 15 residues. Trimming removed 3 bases from V and 6 bases from J; junction bases left unmatched: 4. Per the germline V gene, CDR1 is SEHNR and CDR2 is FQNEAQ (reference sequence). For the CDR3, the DNA is TGTGCCAGCAGCTTTTTCACTAGCGGGAGGGATACGCAGTATTTT. Its translation: CASSFFTSGRDTQYF.

CDR3 sequence: CASSQHQFANTGELFF. CDR3 in DNA: TGCGCCAGCAGCCAACATCAGTTCGCGAACACCGGGGAGCTGTTTTTT. The J gene is TRBJ2-2, the V gene TRBV4-1, with no clear D. CDR1 and CDR2 from the germline V gene are MGHRA and YSYEKL. Trimming cost V 2 bases and J 0 bases, with 10 bases left between them. The CDR3 totals 16 residues.

The CDR3 loop is CASSLSQGRSEAFF. CDR3 bases: TGTGCCAGCAGTTTATCGCAGGGCCGTTCCGAAGCTTTCTTT. The chain couples TRBV28 to TRBJ1-1; a weak D match, TRBD1 (5 bases). The CDR3 covers 14 residues. From germline, CDR1 is MDHEN and CDR2 SYDVKM. V was trimmed by 1 base and J by 8 bases, leaving 14 bases between them.

The V and J genes are TRBV5-4 and TRBJ2-3; 11 nucleotides line up with TRBD1. The ends lost 4 bases at V and 2 bases at J; junction bases unmatched: 3. Germline V CDR1 and CDR2: SGHNT, YYREEE (reference sequence). CDR3 length equals 15 residues. CDR3 protein: CASSPDRGHTDTQYF. As DNA, the CDR3 is TGTGCCAGCAGCCCGGACAGGGGGCACACAGATACGCAGTATTTT.

The chain carries TRBV6-2 or TRBV6-3 and TRBJ1-2; possible D gene TRBD1, 6 bases. Trimming took 5 bases from V and 5 from J, leaving 12 bases between them. Per germline, CDR1 MNHEY and CDR2 SVGEGT. The CDR3 spans 13 residues. This CDR3 reads CASSADSQYGYTF. The CDR3 bases are TGTGCCAGCAGTGCGGACAGTCAGTATGGCTACACCTTC.

The J gene is TRBJ2-7, the V gene TRBV24-1, with TRBD1 matching 8 bases. CDR1 and CDR2 (germline): KGHDR, SFDVKD. This CDR3 spans 16 amino acids. Trimming took 4 bases from V and 4 from J; bases not matched to a gene: 11. The DNA for the CDR3 is TGTGCCACCAGTGAGCGGACAGGGAGAGGGATTTACGAGCAGTACTTC. Protein sequence: CATSERTGRGIYEQYF.